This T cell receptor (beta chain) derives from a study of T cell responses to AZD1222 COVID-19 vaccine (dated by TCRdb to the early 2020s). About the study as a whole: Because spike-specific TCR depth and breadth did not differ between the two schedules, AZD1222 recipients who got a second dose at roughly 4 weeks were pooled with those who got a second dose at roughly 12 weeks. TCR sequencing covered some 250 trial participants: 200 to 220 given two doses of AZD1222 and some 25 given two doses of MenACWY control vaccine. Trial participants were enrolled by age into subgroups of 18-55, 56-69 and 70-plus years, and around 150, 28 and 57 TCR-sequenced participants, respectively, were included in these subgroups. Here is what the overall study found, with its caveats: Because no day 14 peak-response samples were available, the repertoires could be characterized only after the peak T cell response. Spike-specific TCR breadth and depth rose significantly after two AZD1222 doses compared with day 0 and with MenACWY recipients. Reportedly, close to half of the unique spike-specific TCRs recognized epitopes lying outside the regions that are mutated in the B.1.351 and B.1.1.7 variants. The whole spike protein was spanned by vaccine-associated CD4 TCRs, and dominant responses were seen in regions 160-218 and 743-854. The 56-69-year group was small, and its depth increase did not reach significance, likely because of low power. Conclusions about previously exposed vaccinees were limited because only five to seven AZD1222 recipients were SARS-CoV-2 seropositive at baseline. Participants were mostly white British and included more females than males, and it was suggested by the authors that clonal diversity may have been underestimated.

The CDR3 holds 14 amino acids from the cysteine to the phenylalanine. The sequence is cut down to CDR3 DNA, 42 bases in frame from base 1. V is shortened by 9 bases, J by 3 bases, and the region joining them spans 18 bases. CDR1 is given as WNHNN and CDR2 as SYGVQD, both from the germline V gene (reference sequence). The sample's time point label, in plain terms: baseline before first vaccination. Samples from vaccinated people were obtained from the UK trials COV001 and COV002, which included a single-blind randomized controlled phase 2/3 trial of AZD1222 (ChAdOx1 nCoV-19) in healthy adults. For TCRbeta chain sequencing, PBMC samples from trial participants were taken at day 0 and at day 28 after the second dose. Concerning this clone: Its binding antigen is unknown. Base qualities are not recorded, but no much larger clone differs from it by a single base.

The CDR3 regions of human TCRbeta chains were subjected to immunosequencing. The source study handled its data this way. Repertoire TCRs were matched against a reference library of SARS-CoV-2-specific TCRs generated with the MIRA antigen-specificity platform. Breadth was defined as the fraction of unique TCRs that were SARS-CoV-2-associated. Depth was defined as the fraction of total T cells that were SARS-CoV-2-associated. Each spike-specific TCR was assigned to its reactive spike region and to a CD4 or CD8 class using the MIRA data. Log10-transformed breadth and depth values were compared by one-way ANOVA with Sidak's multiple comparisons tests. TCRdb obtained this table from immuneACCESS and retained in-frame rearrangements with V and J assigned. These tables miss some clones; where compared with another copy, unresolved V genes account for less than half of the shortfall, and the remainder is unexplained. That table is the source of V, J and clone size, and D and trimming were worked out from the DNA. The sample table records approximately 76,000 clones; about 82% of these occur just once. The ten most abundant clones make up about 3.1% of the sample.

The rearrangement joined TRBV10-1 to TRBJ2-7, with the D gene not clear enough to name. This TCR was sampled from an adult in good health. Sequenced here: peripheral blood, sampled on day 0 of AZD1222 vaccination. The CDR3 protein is CARSPPSLSYEQYF. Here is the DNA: TGCGCCAGGTCCCCGCCCAGTCTTAGCTACGAGCAGTACTTC.